These 32 T cell receptor beta chains came from one sample sequenced in a study of T cell responses to AZD1222 COVID-19 vaccine. Clones were read by immunoSEQ multiplex PCR, and TCRdb kept only the in-frame ones, dropping some. This table holds roughly 58,000 clones, roughly 87% found once. Sample: peripheral blood, taken 28 days after the second AZD1222 dose. These receptors all come from an adult who received the AZD1222 COVID-19 vaccine.

The chain carries TRBV21-1 and TRBJ1-6. TRBV21-1 is a pseudogene segment. This CDR3 region has 16 residues. The CDR3 region is CASSTHRDPGWSPLHF. In nucleotides, the CDR3 is TGTGCCAGCAGCACCCACCGGGACCCGGGTTGGTCACCCCTCCACTTT.

This rearrangement joins TRBV7-2 to TRBJ1-4; 8 bases fit TRBD1. The CDR3 is 15 residues long. CDR1 and CDR2 (germline): SGHTA, FQGNSA. J gave up 7 bases and V 5 bases, and 9 bases lay outside the gene matches. CDR3 DNA: TGTGCCAGCAGCAAAAACAGGGGGACTGGTGAAAAACTGTTTTTT. This encodes CASSKNRGTGEKLFF.

Note on this clone: At one boundary the junction diverges from the germline segment, which might be a read error. V and J are TRBV7-9 and TRBJ1-5; D might be TRBD1 (6 bases). The length of the CDR3 is 12 residues. From germline, CDR1 is SEHNR and CDR2 FQNEAQ (reference sequence). The CDR3 DNA sequence: TGTGCTAGCAGCTTAGGGGGACAGCCCCAGCATTTT. Its translation is CASSLGGQPQHF.

V is TRBV5-5 and J is TRBJ2-6; D unresolved. The germline gives CDR1 SGHKS, CDR2 YYEKEE (reference sequence). With 0 bases removed from V and 2 bases from J, the gap between germline ends came to 3 bases. This CDR3 is 14 amino acids long. CDR3 sequence (DNA): TGTGCCAGCAGCTTGGACACTGGGGCCAACGTCCTGACTTTC. Translating gives CASSLDTGANVLTF.

The sample holds one count of this clone. The chain employs TRBV10-3 and TRBJ1-2, with TRBD1 matching 12 bases. The V segment lost 0 bases and the J segment 4 bases; nucleotides outside the gene matches: 9. The CDR3 has 18 amino acids. Germline lookup yields CDR1 ENHRY and CDR2 SYGVKD. The DNA of the CDR3 is TGTGCCATCAGTGAGTCTTTGGGACAGGGGGCGAACCGCTATGGCTACACCTTC. This gives the protein CAISESLGQGANRYGYTF.

This rearrangement joins TRBV7-2 to TRBJ1-2; D unresolved. The CDR3 is 14 amino acids. Looked up from germline, CDR1 is SGHTA and CDR2 is FQGNSA. V was shortened by 2 bases and J by 6 bases, with 13 bases between the two germline ends. CDR3 in DNA: TGTGCCAGCAGCTTACGGTGGGAAGGTAATGGCTACACCTTC. This translates into CASSLRWEGNGYTF.

This chain links TRBV6-6 with TRBJ1-4; D possibly corresponds to TRBD1 (6 bases). This CDR3 has 14 residues. V lost 4 bases and J 5 bases, leaving 11 bases between the germline ends. CDR1 is MNHNY, CDR2 SVGAGI, per germline (reference sequence). CDR3 nucleotide sequence: TGTGCCAGCAGTTCCGGACAGCAAAATGAAAAACTGTTTTTT. This encodes CASSSGQQNEKLFF.

This chain joins TRBV11-2 and TRBJ2-2; 11 bases agree with TRBD1. The CDR3 length is 16 residues. V gave up 1 base and J gave up 4 bases; unmatched junction bases: 2. Germline values: CDR1 SGHAT, CDR2 FQNNGV. The CDR3 region has the DNA TGTGCCAGCAGCTTAGGGACAGGGGGCCTCACCGGGGAGCTGTTTTTT. It translates to CASSLGTGGLTGELFF.

The J gene is TRBJ1-3, the V gene TRBV15; D is perhaps TRBD1 (5 bases). V gave up 5 bases and J gave up 2 bases, with 13 bases separating them. The CDR3 is 15 amino acids. Germline CDR1 is LNHNV and CDR2 is YYDKDF (reference sequence). The CDR3 coding sequence is TGTGCCACCAGCTCAGGGCCGCCAGCTGGAAACACCATATATTTT. Its translation: CATSSGPPAGNTIYF. Full variable domain (outside the CDR3, taken from reference TRBV15 and TRBJ1-3): DAMVIQNPRYQVTQFGKPVTLSCSQTLNHNVMYWYQQKSSQAPKLLFHYYDKDFNNEADTPDNFQSRRPNTSFCFLDIRSPGLGDTAMYLCATSSGPPAGNTIYFGEGSWLTVV.

The rearrangement joins TRBV25-1 to TRBJ1-1; D might be TRBD1 (5 bases). The V gene's germline CDR1 is MGHDK and CDR2 SYGVNS. Trimming took off 6 bases at V and 2 bases at J, with 10 bases between the two ends. The CDR3 runs 13 residues. This chain's CDR3 is CASSGGFNTEAFF. CDR3 bases: TGTGCCAGCAGCGGGGGGTTCAACACTGAAGCTTTCTTT.

The J gene is TRBJ2-5, the V gene TRBV7-2, with no clear D. V was cut by 6 bases and J by 5 bases, with 16 bases left in between. Germline loops: CDR1 SGHTA, CDR2 FQGNSA. The CDR3 extends over 14 amino acids. The CDR3 is CASRSTRTGETQYF. The DNA for the CDR3 is TGTGCCAGCAGGTCGACCCGAACCGGGGAGACCCAGTACTTC. The full variable domain, rest sourced from reference TRBV7-2 and TRBJ2-5, is GAGVSQSPSNKVTEKGKDVELRCDPISGHTALYWYRQSLGQGLEFLIYFQGNSAPDKSGLPSDRFSAERTGGSVSTLTIQRTQQEDSAVYLCASRSTRTGETQYFGPGTRLLVL.

The chain combines TRBV7-2 with TRBJ2-2; the D gene is possibly TRBD2 (6 bases). Germline CDR1 SGHTA, CDR2 FQGNSA. Deletions cut 5 bases from V and 6 bases from J, with 16 bases between. The CDR3 is made up of 15 amino acids. CDR3 region: CASSPPGGTAGELFF. The CDR3 nucleotides read TGTGCCAGCAGCCCACCGGGCGGGACGGCCGGGGAGCTGTTTTTT. The whole variable domain, filled in from reference TRBV7-2 and TRBJ2-2, reads GAGVSQSPSNKVTEKGKDVELRCDPISGHTALYWYRQSLGQGLEFLIYFQGNSAPDKSGLPSDRFSAERTGGSVSTLTIQRTQQEDSAVYLCASSPPGGTAGELFFGEGSRLTVL.

This clone was recorded once. The V and J genes are TRBV14 and TRBJ2-3; no firm D call. The germline CDR1 and CDR2 sequences are SGHDN and FVKESK. Trimming pared 5 bases from V and 8 bases from J, leaving 14 bases between. The CDR3 is 13 residues long. CDR3 region: CASSSQTLTTQYF. The DNA of the CDR3 is TGTGCCAGCAGCTCCCAGACCCTTACTACGCAGTATTTT.

This chain joins TRBV25-1 and TRBJ2-5; D unresolved. The CDR3 extends over 14 amino acids. The ends were cut back, 1 base at V and 1 base at J, with 7 bases in the middle. CDR1 and CDR2 from the germline V gene are MGHDK and SYGVNS. This CDR3 is CASSEWAGQETQYF. In DNA form, the CDR3 reads TGTGCCAGCAGTGAATGGGCAGGCCAAGAGACCCAGTACTTC.

This clone was detected only once. This chain connects TRBV12-5 to TRBJ2-1; D remains ambiguous. This CDR3 spans 11 amino acids. Trimming took off 6 bases at V and 5 bases at J, with 5 bases between the two ends. The V gene's germline CDR1 is LGHNT and CDR2 FRNRAP. CDR3 sequence: CASGGHNEQFF. DNA for the CDR3: TGTGCTAGTGGCGGCCACAATGAGCAGTTCTTC.

This chain links TRBV23-1 with TRBJ2-7; D is ambiguous. TRBV23-1 is treated as an ORF (open reading frame) with a function not yet certain. The CDR3 runs 12 residues. Trimming cost V 2 bases and J 7 bases, with 9 bases left between them. The chain's CDR3 is CASSQPREEQYF. In nucleotides, the CDR3 is TGCGCCAGCAGTCAACCCCGTGAAGAGCAGTACTTC.

J is TRBJ2-5 and V is TRBV20-1, with 10 bases fitting TRBD2. The junction had 6 bases not matched to a gene; V was cut back by 3 bases and J by 2 bases. This CDR3 spans 15 amino acids. Per germline, CDR1 DFQATT and CDR2 SNEGSKA (reference sequence). CDR3 region: CSASGWTSGQETQYF. CDR3 DNA sequence: TGCAGTGCTAGTGGCTGGACTAGCGGACAAGAGACCCAGTACTTC.

The chain uses TRBV18 and TRBJ2-3; possible D gene TRBD2, 5 bases. Deletions cut 3 bases from V and 5 bases from J, with 15 bases between. CDR1 KGHSH and CDR2 LQKENI come from the germline V gene. There are 15 residues in the CDR3. The CDR3 bases are TGTGCCAGCTCACCCCCGAGCCTAGCCCAAGATACGCAGTATTTT. Its translation is CASSPPSLAQDTQYF.

DNA of the CDR3: TGTGCCAGCAGCTCCGGACAGGGTGAGGACACCGGGGAGCTGTTTTTT. Amino acid sequence: CASSSGQGEDTGELFF. The chain uses TRBV7-9 and TRBJ2-2; 8 positions match TRBD1. The CDR3 is 16 residues long. V lost 4 bases to trimming and J lost 3 bases; unmatched junction nucleotides: 7. Germline CDR1 and CDR2: SEHNR and FQNEAQ (reference sequence).

The chain carries TRBV2 and TRBJ1-2; D gene ambiguous. Trimming removed 4 bases from V and 7 bases from J, with 10 bases in between. The CDR3 runs to 12 residues. Germline loops: CDR1 SNHLY, CDR2 FYNNEI. CDR3 sequence reads: CASSASVSGYTF. For the CDR3, the DNA is TGTGCCAGCAGTGCCTCGGTCAGTGGCTACACCTTC.

The rearrangement uses TRBV3-1 (or the pseudogene TRBV3-2) and TRBJ1-3; D is ambiguous. Germline CDR1 is LGHDT and CDR2 is YNNKEL (reference sequence). This CDR3 has 17 amino acids. Between the trimmed V and J ends, which lost 0 bases and 0 bases, there was a span of 12 bases. This CDR3 is CASSQETNGYSGNTIYF. CDR3 bases: TGTGCCAGCAGCCAAGAAACGAACGGCTACTCTGGAAACACCATATATTTT.

This chain uses TRBV3-1 (or the pseudogene TRBV3-2) with TRBJ1-6, with no clear D. Germline V gene sequence: CDR1 LGHDT, CDR2 YNNKEL (reference sequence). The ends were cut back, 10 bases at V and 0 bases at J, with 13 bases in the middle. The CDR3 has 15 amino acids. This CDR3 is CATRPSGSYNSPLHF. In DNA form, the CDR3 reads TGTGCCACCCGCCCTTCGGGCTCCTATAATTCACCCCTCCACTTT.

CDR3 nucleotides: TGTGCCAGCAGTGGACAGGGAAATGAAAAACTGTTTTTT. It encodes CASSGQGNEKLFF. The chain combines TRBV27 with TRBJ1-4; 8 bases map to TRBD1. Looked up from germline, CDR1 is MNHEY and CDR2 is SMNVEV (reference sequence). V trimming: 5 bases; J trimming: 5 bases; junction bases outside the gene matches: 1. The CDR3 runs 13 residues.

The chain employs TRBV6-4 and TRBJ2-3; 13 bases are shared with TRBD2. Germline CDR1 and CDR2: MRHNA and SNTAGT. V lost 6 bases, J lost 0 bases, and 3 bases stayed unmatched. This CDR3 is 16 amino acids long. The CDR3 DNA reads TGTGCCAGCAGAAGACTAGCGGGAGGTAGCACAGATACGCAGTATTTT. Encoded protein: CASRRLAGGSTDTQYF.

This clone was found a few times. The chain recombines TRBV5-8 with TRBJ2-1, with 15 bases matching TRBD2. Trimming cost V 10 bases and J 7 bases; bases outside gene matches: 9. The length of the CDR3 is 15 residues. Germline assignment: CDR1 SGHTS and CDR2 YDEGEE. The CDR3 loop is CAGRTSGGAWNEQFF. In DNA form, the CDR3 reads TGTGCCGGAAGGACTAGCGGGGGGGCATGGAATGAGCAGTTCTTC.

The chain links TRBV7-9 to TRBJ2-3, with D perhaps matching TRBD1 (6 bases). CDR3 length: 16 residues. Germline V gene lookup returns CDR1 SEHNR and CDR2 FQNEAQ (reference sequence). V lost 5 bases and J lost 6, with 21 bases in between. In DNA, the CDR3 is TGTGCCAGCAGCCCCCGCCCAGGGACATTCGGGGATACGCAGTATTTT. Translated: CASSPRPGTFGDTQYF.

The chain carries TRBV5-4 and TRBJ1-6; D unresolved. The CDR3 is 16 residues long. The germline V and J ends were trimmed by 0 bases and 5 bases, with 12 bases remaining between them. The V gene's germline CDR1 is SGHNT and CDR2 YYREEE (reference sequence). CDR3 sequence reads: CASSLDPRLNNSPLHF. The CDR3 DNA reads TGTGCCAGCAGCTTGGATCCCAGGCTCAATAATTCACCCCTCCACTTT.

This chain connects TRBV6-5 to TRBJ1-5, with TRBD1 as a possible D gene (6 bases). The CDR3 contains 14 residues. Germline V CDR1 and CDR2: MNHEY, SVGAGI. V gave up 8 bases and J gave up 1 base, with 12 bases separating them. The CDR3, as DNA: TGTGCCAGCGGCACAGGGTCGAGCAATCAGCCCCAGCATTTT. Translation: CASGTGSSNQPQHF.

The J gene is TRBJ1-2, the V gene TRBV19, with TRBD1 identical over 9 bases. Germline V gene data show CDR1 as LNHDA and CDR2 as SQIVND (reference sequence). V trimming: 5 bases; J trimming: 12 bases; junction bases outside the gene matches: 13. This CDR3 has 14 residues. The CDR3 bases are TGTGCCAGTAGTTCGATTACAGGGGGCAATCTACACACCTTC. Protein sequence: CASSSITGGNLHTF.

A single count supports this clone. The gene calls are TRBV7-2 and TRBJ2-1; TRBD1 aligns across 7 bases. Germline V gene lookup returns CDR1 SGHTA and CDR2 FQGNSA. V lost 2 bases, J lost 10 bases, and 5 bases stayed unmatched. The CDR3 extends over 13 amino acids. This CDR3 reads CASSLSRDREQFF. Written as DNA, the CDR3 is TGTGCCAGCAGCTTAAGCCGGGACAGAGAGCAGTTCTTC.

The chain has TRBV5-1 and TRBJ1-1; possibly TRBD1 for D (5 bases). V lost 0 bases and J 5 bases, leaving 14 bases between the germline ends. This CDR3 comprises 15 residues. Per germline, CDR1 SGHRS and CDR2 YFSETQ. CDR3 nucleotides: TGCGCCAGCAGCTTGGTCAGGGCCCTCTCAACTGAAGCTTTCTTT. It specifies CASSLVRALSTEAFF.

The chain has TRBV6-5 and TRBJ2-7; 8 bases map to TRBD1. Germline values: CDR1 MNHEY, CDR2 SVGAGI. CDR3 size: 14 residues. Unmatched junction bases numbered 6, after V lost 4 bases and J lost 4 bases. The CDR3 is CASSLDRGGYEQYF. In DNA, the CDR3 is TGTGCCAGCAGTTTAGACAGGGGAGGATACGAGCAGTACTTC.